These T cell receptor beta chains were read from a single sample in a study of blood T cells in healthy people across ages. TCRdb redid the calling of the 5' RACE reads with MiXCR, one entry per CDR3 protein. The repertoire holds about 900,000 distinct CDR3 sequences, roughly 60% seen once, with approximately 30% in the top ten. The specimen was blood. All receptors come from a man in his thirties or forties in good health. Both conserved end residues are part of each CDR3. D genes are given only for firm matches. Clone size, where shown, is once, few, many, or a class for clones that have expanded.

TRBJ2-7 | TRBV6-2/TRBV6-3 | . | TRBD1 | CASSYSPRQGVYEQYF | TGTGCCAGCAGCTACTCCCCAAGACAGGGGGTTTACGAGCAGTACTTC
TRBJ2-1 | TRBV24-1 | few | . | CATSDPDSEYNEQFF | TGTGCCACCAGTGATCCGGACAGCGAATACAATGAGCAGTTCTTC
TRBJ2-7 | TRBV10-3 | . | . | CAIGSENGQFYEQYF | TGTGCCATCGGCTCCGAAAACGGACAGTTCTACGAGCAGTACTTC
TRBJ2-1 | TRBV4-3 | . | TRBD2 | CASSQALAGGPVEQFF | TGCGCCAGCAGCCAGGCCCTAGCGGGGGGGCCTGTTGAGCAGTTCTTC
TRBJ2-5 | TRBV20-1 | many | TRBD1 | CSARDRGIQETQYF | TGCAGTGCCAGGGACAGGGGCATTCAAGAGACCCAGTACTTC
TRBJ2-1 | TRBV25-1 | . | TRBD2 | CASSSPRGVGEQFF | TGTGCCAGCAGTTCACCACGGGGGGTTGGTGAGCAGTTCTTC
TRBJ2-1 | TRBV5-1 | . | TRBD1 | CASSIRDRADSYNEQFF | TGCGCCAGCAGCATCCGGGACAGGGCCGATTCCTACAATGAGCAGTTCTTC
TRBJ2-3 | TRBV10-3 | few | TRBD2 | CAISAQTSGGFADTQYF | TGTGCCATCAGTGCTCAGACTAGCGGGGGTTTTGCAGATACGCAGTATTTT
TRBJ2-7 | TRBV4-3 | . | . | CASSQGPERYF | TGCGCCAGCAGCCAAGGCCCCGAGCGGTACTTC
TRBJ2-5 | TRBV6-5 | few | . | CASSYSSNNQETQYF | TGTGCCAGCAGTTACTCGAGCAACAACCAAGAGACCCAGTACTTC
TRBJ2-3 | TRBV7-9 | . | TRBD2 | CATLAGGTDTQYF | TGTGCCACCCTAGCGGGGGGTACAGATACGCAGTATTTT
TRBJ2-3 | TRBV7-9 | . | TRBD2 | CASSRTSVGTDTQYF | TGTGCCAGCAGCCGGACTAGCGTCGGGACAGATACGCAGTATTTT
TRBJ2-3 | TRBV2 | . | . | CASRGDLNTQYF | TGTGCCAGCAGAGGGGACCTTAATACGCAGTATTTT
TRBJ2-4 | TRBV3-1 | . | . | CAGSPGPGDIQYF | TGTGCCGGCAGCCCAGGACCAGGGGACATTCAGTACTTC
TRBJ1-1 | TRBV3-1 | . | . | CASSVHRTESEAFF | TGTGCCAGCAGTGTGCACAGGACAGAGAGTGAAGCTTTCTTT
TRBJ1-6 | TRBV20-1 | . | . | CSAPRNSPLHF | TGCAGTGCCCCCCGAAATTCACCCCTCCACTTT
TRBJ1-2 | TRBV28 | . | . | CASSPTAYNYGYTF | TGTGCCAGCAGTCCTACAGCCTATAACTATGGCTACACCTTC
TRBJ2-3 | TRBV29-1 | . | TRBD2 | CSVGLRRGNTDTQYF | TGCAGCGTGGGTTTGCGGCGGGGGAACACAGATACGCAGTATTTT
TRBJ2-1 | TRBV28 | few | TRBD2 | CASSSGGLSEQFF | TGTGCCAGCAGTAGCGGGGGGCTCAGTGAGCAGTTCTTC
TRBJ1-2 | TRBV20-1 | . | TRBD1 | CSASDRGNGYTF | TGCAGTGCTTCGGACAGGGGAAATGGCTACACCTTC
TRBJ1-6 | TRBV27 | . | . | CASRRAVNSPLHF | TGTGCCAGCAGAAGGGCGGTAAATTCACCCCTCCACTTT
TRBJ1-5 | TRBV20-1 | once | TRBD1 | CSASGTGTYSNQPQHF | TGCAGTGCTAGTGGGACAGGGACTTATAGCAATCAGCCCCAGCATTTT
TRBJ2-5 | TRBV5-4 | . | TRBD2 | CASSQPGGTQETQYF | TGTGCCAGCAGCCAGCCGGGGGGGACCCAAGAGACCCAGTACTTC
TRBJ1-4 | TRBV9 | . | . | CASSVDPSEKLFF | TGTGCCAGCAGCGTAGACCCTAGTGAAAAACTGTTTTTT
TRBJ1-2 | TRBV20-1 | . | TRBD1 | CSARDSPLEGYTF | TGCAGTGCGCGGGACAGCCCTCTGGAGGGCTACACCTTC
TRBJ1-6 | TRBV18 | . | TRBD1 | CASSSGTGGNSPLHF | TGTGCCAGCTCATCCGGGACAGGGGGTAATTCACCCCTCCACTTT
TRBJ1-1 | TRBV29-1 | . | . | CSVRKETNTEAFF | TGCAGCGTAAGAAAAGAAACTAACACTGAAGCTTTCTTT
TRBJ2-6 | TRBV7-8 | . | . | CASSSSIDRPGANVLTF | TGTGCCAGCAGCTCCTCCATTGACAGGCCCGGGGCCAACGTCCTGACTTTC
TRBJ1-2 | TRBV6-2/TRBV6-3 | few | TRBD1 | CASSSVPGQGTYGYTF | TGTGCCAGCAGTTCCGTCCCGGGACAGGGAACCTATGGCTACACCTTC
TRBJ2-1 | TRBV9 | . | TRBD2 | CASSVGTLAGGDNEQFF | TGTGCCAGCAGCGTCGGAACTCTAGCGGGGGGGGACAATGAGCAGTTCTTC
TRBJ2-5 | TRBV12-3/TRBV12-4 | . | TRBD2 | CASSSGLASYPYF | TGTGCCAGCAGTTCCGGACTAGCGTCGTATCCGTACTTC
TRBJ1-5 | TRBV29-1 | . | TRBD1 | CSVRQGGGNQPQHF | TGCAGCGTCCGACAGGGGGGAGGCAATCAGCCCCAGCATTTT
TRBJ2-7 | TRBV10-3 | . | . | CAISESDPKVGYEQYF | TGTGCCATCAGTGAGTCGGACCCTAAAGTAGGCTACGAGCAGTACTTC
TRBJ2-7 | TRBV7-2 | . | . | CASSLARQGKYF | TGTGCCAGCAGCTTAGCGCGGCAGGGCAAGTACTTC
TRBJ2-3 | TRBV11-1 | . | . | CASKRTDTQYF | TGTGCCAGCAAACGCACAGATACGCAGTATTTT
TRBJ2-3 | TRBV5-1 | many | . | CASSSSTRTDTQYF | TGCGCCAGCAGCTCATCGACTCGCACAGATACGCAGTATTTT
TRBJ2-7 | TRBV12-3/TRBV12-4 | few | TRBD1 | CASSSRQGPHEQYF | TGTGCCAGCAGTTCTCGACAGGGCCCCCACGAGCAGTACTTC
TRBJ2-3 | TRBV29-1 | once | TRBD2 | CSVATSLAGNTDTQYF | TGCAGCGTCGCGACAAGTCTAGCGGGGAACACAGATACGCAGTATTTT
TRBJ2-6 | TRBV7-9 | . | TRBD1 | CASSHRTGFGANVLTF | TGTGCCAGCAGCCATCGGACAGGTTTTGGGGCCAACGTCCTGACTTTC
TRBJ1-2 | TRBV7-2 | . | TRBD1 | CASSLGTGMGYGYTF | TGTGCCAGCAGCTTAGGGACAGGAATGGGCTATGGCTACACCTTC
TRBJ2-1 | TRBV28 | . | . | CASSLVRGGRRNEQFF | TGTGCCAGCAGTTTGGTAAGGGGAGGAAGGAGGAATGAGCAGTTCTTC
TRBJ2-2 | TRBV6-5 | . | TRBD1 | CASSYSDRGELFF | TGTGCCAGCAGTTACTCGGACAGGGGGGAGCTGTTTTTT
TRBJ2-5 | TRBV28 | . | . | CASSLWKLGETQYF | TGTGCCAGCAGTTTATGGAAACTTGGAGAGACCCAGTACTTC